The 24 T cell receptor beta chains below all came from one sample that was sequenced in a study of T cell responses to AZD1222 COVID-19 vaccine. Repertoires were generated with immunoSEQ multiplex PCR, while TCRdb's copy carries only in-frame clones and drops some. The data hold some 100,000 clones, with roughly nine tenths observed a single time. This specimen consisted of peripheral blood, obtained on day 0 of AZD1222 vaccination. Source of these receptors: an adult in good health.

The V call is TRBV4-3, the J call TRBJ2-7; D gene unclear. Germline assignment: CDR1 LGHNA and CDR2 YSLEER. This CDR3 is built from 14 residues. V shed 1 base and J shed 3 bases, with 10 bases lying between them. CDR3 DNA sequence: TGCGCCAGCAGCCAAGCTAACACGGACTACGAGCAGTACTTC. Its protein product is CASSQANTDYEQYF.

The chain links TRBV5-6 to TRBJ2-2, with D unresolved. The CDR3 contains 14 residues. The V and J ends lost 1 base and 6 bases respectively, with 10 bases between them. CDR1 and CDR2 (germline): SGHDT, YYEEEE. The CDR3 nucleotides are TGTGCCAGCAGCTTGAACATCGGACCCGGGGAGCTGTTTTTT. Its translation: CASSLNIGPGELFF.

The J gene is TRBJ1-2, the V gene TRBV11-2; tentatively, D is TRBD1 (5 bases). CDR1 is SGHAT and CDR2 is FQNNGV in the germline V gene. This CDR3 has 16 amino acids. With 2 bases removed from V and 4 bases from J, the gap between germline ends came to 17 bases. Here the CDR3 reads CASSLKGGVRVYGYTF. Written as DNA, the CDR3 is TGTGCCAGCAGCTTAAAAGGAGGGGTTCGGGTCTATGGCTACACCTTC.

This clone occurred once. The V gene is TRBV3-1 (or the pseudogene TRBV3-2), the J gene TRBJ2-7; D remains unclear. Trimming took off 4 bases at V and 7 bases at J, with 17 bases between the two ends. Germline CDR1 and CDR2: LGHDT and YNNKEL (reference sequence). The length of the CDR3 is 14 residues. CDR3 protein: CASSPQDLLGEQYF. In nucleotides, the CDR3 is TGTGCCAGCAGCCCCCAGGACCTCCTGGGGGAGCAGTACTTC.

The gene calls are TRBV7-7 and TRBJ2-5; 7 nucleotides align to TRBD2. The junction had 5 bases not matched to a gene; V was cut back by 1 base and J by 9 bases. The CDR3 totals 13 residues. CDR1 SSHAT and CDR2 FNYEAQ come from the germline V gene (reference sequence). CDR3 in DNA: TGTGCCAGCAGCTTAGGAATCCGGGAGGCCCAGTACTTC. This gives the protein CASSLGIREAQYF.

Remarks on this clone: At one boundary the junction diverges from the germline segment, which might be a read error. The chain employs TRBV5-4 and TRBJ2-7; tentatively, D is TRBD1 or TRBD2 (5 bases each). Germline loops: CDR1 SGHNT, CDR2 YYREEE (reference sequence). The CDR3 has 12 amino acids. The CDR3, as DNA: TGTGCCAGCAGCTTGGATGGGGGTAATGGTAACTTC. This encodes CASSLDGGNGNF.

This rearrangement joins TRBV5-8 to TRBJ1-4; D is possibly TRBD1 (6 bases). Germline CDR1 is SGHTS and CDR2 is YDEGEE. V lost 3 bases and J lost 8, with 14 bases in between. CDR3 length: 14 amino acids. The DNA for the CDR3 is TGTGCCAGCAGCTCGGGGGCAGGGCGGGAAAAACTGTTTTTT. It translates to CASSSGAGREKLFF.

V gene TRBV30 combines with J gene TRBJ1-1; D gene uncertain. Deletions cut 2 bases from V and 1 base from J, with 8 bases between. This CDR3 contains 13 residues. Looked up from germline, CDR1 is GTSNPN and CDR2 is SVGIG (reference sequence). Here the CDR3 DNA reads TGTGCCTGGAGTTGGGAGGGGAACACTGAAGCTTTCTTT. Translated: CAWSWEGNTEAFF.

The rearrangement links TRBV19 to TRBJ1-2, with 9 bases fitting TRBD1. Germline-derived CDR1 and CDR2 are LNHDA and SQIVND (reference sequence). The CDR3 consists of 14 residues. V lost 6 bases to trimming and J lost 4 bases; unmatched junction nucleotides: 6. CDR3 amino acids: CASRSRDRVYGYTF. The CDR3 DNA reads as TGTGCCAGTAGATCCCGGGACAGGGTCTATGGCTACACCTTC.

J is TRBJ1-1 and V is TRBV6-1; 7 nucleotides agree with TRBD1. The CDR3 has 16 residues. Trimming at V came to 4 bases and at J to 4 bases, leaving 12 bases not matched to a gene. Germline CDR1 is MNHNS and CDR2 is SASEGT. CDR3 protein: CASSARTGRTITEAFF. In DNA, the CDR3 is TGTGCCAGCAGTGCTAGGACAGGTAGGACGATCACTGAAGCTTTCTTT.

The CDR3 loop reads CASSQRGGIGNYGYTF. Written as DNA, the CDR3 is TGTGCCAGCAGCCAGAGAGGGGGGATCGGTAACTATGGCTACACCTTC. The chain couples TRBV7-9 to TRBJ1-2; TRBD1 might be the D (6 bases). The CDR3 is 16 residues long. Per the germline V gene, CDR1 is SEHNR and CDR2 is FQNEAQ (reference sequence). The germline V and J ends were trimmed by 5 bases and 1 base, with 17 bases remaining between them.

The chain is built from TRBV29-1 and TRBJ1-2; D is uncertain. Germline lookup yields CDR1 SQVTM and CDR2 ANQGSEA. Trimming took off 4 bases at V and 1 base at J, with 10 bases between the two ends. This CDR3 comprises 13 residues. The DNA for the CDR3 is TGCAGCGTTGGGGGAGGGCTTAACTATGGCTACACCTTC. This encodes CSVGGGLNYGYTF. Looking up the rest from reference TRBV29-1 and TRBJ1-2 gives the full variable domain: SAVISQKPSRDICQRGTSLTIQCQVDSQVTMMFWYRQQPGQSLTLIATANQGSEATYESGFVIDKFPISRPNLTFSTLTVSNMSPEDSSIYLCSVGGGLNYGYTFGSGTRLTVV.

CDR3 sequence: CASRIAGTDYGYTF. CDR3 DNA: TGTGCCAGCAGGATCGCCGGGACGGATTATGGCTACACCTTC. This sequence joins TRBV7-9 and TRBJ1-2; D is perhaps TRBD1 (5 bases). V was cut by 6 bases and J by 5 bases, with 16 bases left in between. The germline V gene has CDR1 SEHNR and CDR2 FQNEAQ (reference sequence). The CDR3 runs 14 residues.

This clone appeared once. The rearrangement joins TRBV7-9 to TRBJ1-1; TRBD1 matches at 9 bases. The CDR3 consists of 14 residues. Germline V gene data show CDR1 as SEHNR and CDR2 as FQNEAQ (reference sequence). V gave up 5 bases and J gave up 2 bases; unmatched junction bases: 3. The CDR3 nucleotides read TGTGCCAGCAGCCCGACAGGGGGAAACACTGAAGCTTTCTTT. Its protein is CASSPTGGNTEAFF. The full variable domain, rest sourced from reference TRBV7-9 and TRBJ1-1, is DTGVSQNPRHKITKRGQNVTFRCDPISEHNRLYWYRQTLGQGPEFLTYFQNEAQLEKSRLLSDRFSAERPKGSFSTLEIQRTEQGDSAMYLCASSPTGGNTEAFFGQGTRLTVV.

This clone was seen a single time. The rearrangement joins TRBV25-1 to TRBJ1-1; possible D gene TRBD1, 5 bases. V lost 4 bases and J lost 4, with 16 bases in between. This CDR3 has 15 amino acids. CDR1 is MGHDK and CDR2 is SYGVNS in the germline V gene. The CDR3 spells CASSAGHSVGTEAFF. The DNA for the CDR3 is TGTGCCAGCAGTGCCGGACATTCTGTTGGCACTGAAGCTTTCTTT.

This chain uses TRBV11-2 with TRBJ2-4; TRBD1 matches at 9 bases. Per germline, CDR1 SGHAT and CDR2 FQNNGV. The CDR3 contains 16 residues. V shed 5 bases, J shed 8 bases, and the junction held 13 bases outside the gene matches. CDR3 residues: CASSAIDRGSEHIQYF. CDR3 DNA: TGTGCCAGCAGCGCGATTGACAGGGGGAGTGAACACATTCAGTACTTC.

This clone showed up just once. The genes are TRBV5-1 and TRBJ2-5; D is undetermined. This CDR3 is built from 12 residues. The ends were cut back, 3 bases at V and 0 bases at J, with 3 bases in the middle. Germline assignment: CDR1 SGHRS and CDR2 YFSETQ. CDR3 sequence reads: CASSYDQETQYF. The CDR3 nucleotides are TGCGCCAGCAGCTACGACCAAGAGACCCAGTACTTC. Full variable domain (remainder filled in from reference TRBV5-1 and TRBJ2-5): KAGVTQTPRYLIKTRGQQVTLSCSPISGHRSVSWYQQTPGQGLQFLFEYFSETQRNKGNFPGRFSGRQFSNSRSEMNVSTLELGDSALYLCASSYDQETQYFGPGTRLLVL.

The J gene is TRBJ2-1, the V gene TRBV25-1; 8 nucleotides agree with TRBD2. CDR3 size: 16 residues. Germline-derived CDR1 and CDR2 are MGHDK and SYGVNS. The V segment lost 2 bases and the J segment 2 bases; nucleotides outside the gene matches: 5. The CDR3 DNA reads TGTGCCAGCAGTGAAGCGATAGCGGGGCCCTACAATGAGCAGTTCTTC. Protein product: CASSEAIAGPYNEQFF.

V usage is TRBV10-2 and J usage is TRBJ1-2; no clear D. CDR1 and CDR2 (germline): WSHSY, SAAADI. The germline V and J ends were trimmed by 0 bases and 4 bases, with 12 bases remaining between them. CDR3 length: 15 residues. This chain's CDR3 is CASSESPAVGYGYTF. CDR3 coding DNA: TGCGCCAGCAGTGAGTCGCCGGCGGTTGGCTATGGCTACACCTTC.

The genes are TRBV2 and TRBJ2-1; 10 nucleotides agree with TRBD1. V gave up 3 bases and J gave up 8 bases; unmatched junction bases: 7. Germline CDR1 reads SNHLY; CDR2 reads FYNNEI. The CDR3 is 15 residues long. The DNA of the CDR3 is TGTGCCAGCAGTGAGTGGGACAGGGGTTTCGATGAGCAGTTCTTC. Its translation is CASSEWDRGFDEQFF.

V gene TRBV30 combines with J gene TRBJ1-1, with D possibly matching TRBD1 (5 bases). In germline, CDR1 is GTSNPN, CDR2 SVGIG (reference sequence). This CDR3 is 12 amino acids long. The CDR3 is CVGDGGLTEAFF. For the CDR3, the DNA is TGTGTTGGGGACGGCGGGCTGACTGAAGCTTTCTTT.

The genes are TRBV2 and TRBJ1-5; no firm D call. The CDR3 spans 16 residues. Germline-derived CDR1 and CDR2 are SNHLY and FYNNEI. V was cut by 3 bases and J by 0 bases, with 12 bases left in between. DNA of the CDR3: TGTGCCAGCAGTGACAGTACCCGACTTAGCAATCAGCCCCAGCATTTT. Translating gives CASSDSTRLSNQPQHF.

V gene TRBV18 combines with J gene TRBJ2-3; the match to TRBD2 covers 13 bases. This CDR3 is built from 16 residues. Germline loops: CDR1 KGHSH, CDR2 LQKENI. Germline trimming cut 3 bases from V and 6 bases from J; bases unmatched to any gene: 6. The CDR3 region has the DNA TGTGCCAGCTCACCCCGAGGGACTAGCGGGGCCGATACGCAGTATTTT. Translating it yields CASSPRGTSGADTQYF.

The chain has TRBV9 and TRBJ2-1; the match to TRBD2 covers 7 bases. J lost 3 bases, V lost 4 bases, and 7 bases had no gene match. Germline CDR1 SGDLS, CDR2 YYNGEE. This CDR3 region has 15 residues. The CDR3 DNA reads TGTGCCAGCAGCCTCCTTGGCGGGAGCTACAATGAGCAGTTCTTC. This encodes CASSLLGGSYNEQFF.